The clone carrying this TCR beta chain was detected a few times. The data are from a study of response to subunit inactivated influenza vaccine. TCRdb called the RT-PCR reads again in MiXCR, with one record for every CDR3 protein. The repertoire holds just under 550,000 distinct CDR3 sequences, with roughly a quarter as singletons. The CDR3 is made up of 14 amino acids. Germline V CDR1 and CDR2: MDHEN, SYDVKM. V lost 0 bases and J 6 bases, leaving 12 bases between the germline ends. These same data were also listed under a study on T cells expressing NK-cell markers. That work adds: UMIs accompanied the 5'RACE template switching by which TCR beta cDNA was made. Each of roughly 6 donors carried dominant NKG2C+ clonotypes accounting for about 1.0-8% of CD8+ T cells. In several donors, dominant clonotypes made up about 28.3-65% of CD3+CD56-NKG2C+ cells. Nothing established the HCMV specificity of expanded NKG2C+ T cell clones.

The chain has TRBV28 and TRBJ2-7; D may be TRBD2 (5 bases). The sample was CD4+ T cells sorted from PBMCs, taken roughly 13 days after vaccination. The receptor was isolated from a middle-aged man who received an inactivated influenza vaccine. The CDR3 region has the DNA TGTGCCAGCAGTTTATGGGAAAGAGGGCTCGAGCAGTACTTC. It codes for CASSLWERGLEQYF.